This T cell receptor (beta chain) was captured in a study of shared clonotypes between healthy human individuals. This clone has a single count. Libraries were prepared by immunoSEQ multiplex PCR; TCRdb keeps only in-frame clonotypes and omits some of them. The sample yields approximately 740,000 clones, around 93% seen once. The naive CD8 subset, CD45RO-negative cells positively selected for CCR7, excluded terminally differentiated effector memory CD45RA+ cells. The sequenced material came from naive CD8+ T cells sorted from blood. This clonotype was sampled from a man aged 25 to 45 in good health.

CDR3: CASSQGGVGQAYNEQFF. In nucleotides, the CDR3 is TGCGCCAGCAGCCAAGGCGGGGTAGGACAGGCATACAATGAGCAGTTCTTC. The chain recombines TRBV4-3 with TRBJ2-1; D is possibly TRBD1 (7 bases). CDR1 LGHNA and CDR2 YSLEER come from the germline V gene. The ends were cut back, 1 base at V and 4 bases at J, with 17 bases in the middle. This CDR3 region has 17 residues.